Presented here are 10 T cell receptor gamma chains from one specimen sequenced in a study of gamma-delta T cells after stem cell transplantation. TCRdb reanalyzed the RT-PCR reads using CATT. The sample lists some 410 gamma-chain clones; roughly 4.5% were seen once. What was sequenced was gamma-delta T cells. The receptors shown here come from a human donor. It is not recorded whose cells these are; they may come from a transplant donor.

This clone was counted between two and nine times. With a far larger clone one base away, a read error is the likely cause. Other nucleotide sequences from this sample produce the same CDR3. The chain couples TRGV9 to TRGJP. The V segment lost 5 bases and the J segment 11 bases; nucleotides outside the gene matches: 9. Germline-derived CDR1 and CDR2 are GITISATS and ISYDGTV (reference sequence). The CDR3 runs to 15 residues. CDR3 nucleotide sequence: TGTGCCTTGTGGGTTTTGGAGCTGGGCAAAAAAATCAAGGTATTT. It codes for CALWVLELGKKIKVF.

This clone was counted only a few times. A read error likely explains this, since a far larger clone differs by one base. The sample holds other DNA sequences that translate to the same CDR3. The chain joins TRGV9 to TRGJP. Germline V gene sequence: CDR1 GITISATS, CDR2 ISYDGTV (reference sequence). The CDR3 has 17 amino acids. The CDR3 is CALWEVNRELGKKIKVF. Written as DNA, the CDR3 is TGTGCCCTGTGGGAGGTGAATAGAGAGTTGGGCAAAAAAATCAAGGTATTT.

In this sample, this clone turned up a few times. The translation of this DNA and the TCRdb protein of a much larger clone differ at residue 9, probably owing to a read error; the protein shown here is translated from the DNA. The sample contains more than one DNA sequence encoding this CDR3. This chain connects TRGV9 to TRGJP. Germline CDR1 GITISATS, CDR2 ISYDGTV (reference sequence). V was clipped by 0 bases and J by 9 bases; unmatched bases: 8. The CDR3 contains 17 residues. The CDR3 DNA is TGTGCCTTGTGGGAGGTGCTGGGCGGGTTGGGCAAAAAAATCAAGGTATTT. The encoded protein is CALWEVLGGLGKKIKVF.

Concerning this clone: With a far larger clone one base away, a read error is the likely cause. The same CDR3 can be traced to other DNA sequences in this sample. The J gene is TRGJP, the V gene TRGV9. CDR1 and CDR2 from the germline V gene are GITISATS and ISYDGTV (reference sequence). The CDR3 is made up of 22 amino acids. CDR3 sequence: CALWEVQGVQRSRELGKKIKVF. CDR3 nucleotide sequence: TGTGCCTTGTGGGAGGTGCAAGGGGTGCAACGGAGCCGGGAGTTGGGCAAAAAGATCAAGGTATTT.

This clone was counted between two and nine times. This DNA translates differently at residue 6 from the TCRdb protein, which is that of a much larger clone; a read error is likely, and the protein shown is the DNA's own translation. This sequence joins TRGV9 and TRGJP. The ends lost 2 bases at V and 4 bases at J; junction bases unmatched: 5. Per germline, CDR1 GITISATS and CDR2 ISYDGTV (reference sequence). The CDR3 has 17 residues. CDR3 sequence: CALWEAPQELGKKIKVF. In nucleotides, the CDR3 is TGTGCCTTGTGGGAGGCGCCTCAAGAGTTGGGCAAAAAAATCAAGGTATTT.

This clone has more than one count but fewer than ten. The protein recorded in TCRdb matches a much larger clone and deviates from this DNA's translation at residue 9, suggesting a read error; the protein here is obtained by translating the DNA. V is TRGV9 and J is TRGJP. CDR1 GITISATS and CDR2 ISYDGTV come from the germline V gene (reference sequence). The CDR3 loop spans 17 amino acids. The CDR3 is CALWEGYQGLGKKIKVF. CDR3 sequence (DNA): TGTGCCTTGTGGGAGGGATACCAAGGGTTGGGCAAAAAAATCAAGGTATTT.

This clone has a handful of counts. The protein recorded in TCRdb matches a much larger clone and deviates from this DNA's translation at residue 10, suggesting a read error; the protein here is obtained by translating the DNA. This CDR3 is also generated by other DNA sequences in the sample. The rearrangement links TRGV9 to TRGJP. The CDR3 has 17 amino acids. In germline, CDR1 is GITISATS, CDR2 ISYDGTV (reference sequence). The CDR3 sequence is CALWEVLGESGKKIKVF. CDR3 bases: TGTGCCTTGTGGGAGGTGTTGGGAGAGTCGGGCAAAAAAATCAAGGTATTT.

In regard to this clone: The likely explanation is a read error, given a far larger clone one base away. This specimen includes other DNA sequences encoding the same CDR3. The chain couples TRGV9 to TRGJP. The length of the CDR3 is 17 residues. V shed 2 bases, J shed 7 bases, and the junction held 8 bases outside the gene matches. The germline gives CDR1 GITISATS, CDR2 ISYDGTV (reference sequence). The CDR3, as DNA: TGTGCCTTGTGGGAGGGATACCAGGAGTTGGGCAAAAAAATCAAGGTATTT. Amino acid sequence: CALWEGYQELGKKIKVF.

Turning to this clone: Given a far larger clone just one base away, this is likely a sequencing read error. The chain couples TRGV9 to TRGJP. CDR3 length: 18 amino acids. CDR1 GITISATS and CDR2 ISYDGTV come from the germline V gene (reference sequence). CDR3 region: CALREAPIQELGKKIKVF. The DNA of the CDR3 is TGTGCCTTGCGGGAGGCGCCCATACAAGAGTTGGGCAAAAAAATCAAGGTATTT.

This clone is medium-sized. With a far larger clone one base away, a read error is the likely cause. The chain recombines TRGV9 with TRGJ1 or TRGJ2. Germline-derived CDR1 and CDR2 are GITISATS and ISYDGTV (reference sequence). This CDR3 is built from 12 residues. V was clipped by 5 bases and J by 3 bases; unmatched bases: 4. The CDR3 DNA follows: TGTGCCTTGTGGGGGGCTTATTATAAGAAACTCTTT. Translated, it gives CALWGAYYKKLF.